The source of this T cell receptor (beta chain) is a study of T cells after yellow fever vaccination. CDR1 is GTSNPN and CDR2 is SVGIG in the germline V gene (reference sequence). The CDR3 has 13 residues. Trimming left V 0 bases short and J 7 bases short, with 7 bases between. MiXCR was run by TCRdb on the 5' RACE reads, yielding one entry per CDR3 protein. The table lists about 320,000 distinct CDR3 sequences, 3.5% to 4.5% of them singletons. In its sample, this clonotype was seen many times. This sequence joins TRBV30 and TRBJ1-6; D is undetermined. The sequencing here drew on PBMCs, taken 15 days after the yellow fever booster vaccination. The clonotype originates from a man aged 18 to 35 who received the YFV17D yellow fever vaccine. DNA for the CDR3: TGTGCCTGGAGTGTACTGGGGAATTCACCCCTCCACTTT. It translates to CAWSVLGNSPLHF. Combining the CDR3 with reference TRBV30 and TRBJ1-6 gives the whole variable domain SQTIHQWPATLVQPVGSPLSLECTVEGTSNPNLYWYRQAAGRGLQLLFYSVGIGQISSEVPQNLSASRPQDRQFILSSKKLLLSDSGFYLCAWSVLGNSPLHFGNGTRLTVT.